The T cell receptor beta chain under discussion was sequenced for a study of beta chain features in type 1 diabetes. About the study: Researchers looked at 95 million to 140 million sorted cells across all samples.

This CDR3 spans 13 amino acids. Germline V CDR1 and CDR2: SNHLY, FYNNEI. The V end was cut by 7 bases, the J end by 2 bases, with 10 bases between. The investigators reverse transcribed all of the isolated RNA, so they sequenced expressed TCRB transcripts. For naive, central memory and regulatory T cell samples, reads averaged about 3.5 million. Data came from immunoSEQ multiplex PCR; TCRdb stores just in-frame clones and leaves some out. The table lists 810,000 or so clones, roughly a sixth of them singletons. V gene TRBV2 combines with J gene TRBJ2-3; the D is unclear. The TCR was taken from a woman younger than 35 in good health. Sequenced: naive CD4+ T cells from blood. CDR3 nucleotides: TGTGCCAGCACGGTAGCCCTCACAGATACGCAGTATTTT. It translates to CASTVALTDTQYF.